The T cell receptor beta chain described here comes from a study of blood T cell repertoires in COVID-19. Study-wide context: The United States, Italy and Spain provided the acute and convalescent COVID-19 samples.

Germline values: CDR1 WSHSY, CDR2 SAAADI. The CDR3 is 14 amino acids. V lost 2 bases, J lost 4 bases, and 11 bases lay in between. In the original analysis: Using reference gene primer amplification, nucleated cell counts were estimated. The assay was immunoSEQ multiplex PCR, and TCRdb's table has in-frame clones only and misses some. V, J and clone size are those of that table, while D and trimming were read from the DNA. The sample carries about 71,000 clones, about four fifths recorded once. Specimen: peripheral blood. The chain is built from TRBV10-2 and TRBJ1-2; D possibly corresponds to TRBD1 (6 bases). The TCR comes from a man between 65 and 85 years old with acute or convalescent COVID-19. As DNA, the CDR3 is TGCGCCAGCAGTGAGCACAGGGAAGGCTATGGCTACACCTTC. Translating gives CASSEHREGYGYTF.